The present T cell receptor beta chain was sequenced within a study of T cells in Graves' hyperthyroidism and ophthalmopathy. Study conclusions and caveats: In the blood, most expanded thyroid clonotypes above 0.001 appeared as well.

Reasons for excluding patients were uncontrolled infection, other autoimmune disease, pregnancy or lactation. The diagnostic basis comprised clinical symptoms, serum thyroxine and TRAb, thyroid ultrasound and orbital computed tomography. Out of about 10 ml of fresh peripheral blood came the PBMCs. This clonotype showed up many times. Its antigen is as yet unknown. There are 13 residues in the CDR3. V was pared by 1 base and J by 3 bases, with 4 bases between. Germline CDR1 is SGHAT and CDR2 is FQDESV (reference sequence). Researchers amplified the TCR beta CDR3 regions from RNA transcripts. First-round RT-PCR targeting the TCR CDR3 was performed with the HTBI primer set. MiXCR, run by TCRdb on the multiplex PCR reads, gives a single entry per CDR3 protein. Here the sample spans around 620,000 distinct CDR3 sequences, 12% to 15% being singletons.

V is TRBV11-1 and J is TRBJ2-1; no definite D call. The sequence was collected from a woman under 30 with Graves' ophthalmopathy. The sequenced material came from blood. The CDR3 loop is CASSLDNYNEQFF. For the CDR3, the DNA is TGTGCCAGCAGCTTAGACAACTACAATGAGCAGTTCTTC.